What follows describes a single TCR beta chain. The record originates from a study of T cells after yellow fever vaccination. MiXCR, applied by TCRdb to the 5' RACE reads, yields one record per CDR3 protein. The profile shows 50,000 to 60,000 distinct CDR3 sequences, around 6.2% of them singletons. The V gene lost 5 bases and the J gene lost 0 bases, with 13 bases spanning the gap. Germline CDR1 and CDR2: SGHVS and FQNEAQ. CDR3 length: 15 amino acids. Material: PBMCs, either bulk or a sorted T-cell subset (CD4+, CD8+, memory, or dextramer-sorted; not recorded which), obtained on the day of the yellow fever booster vaccination. The chain has TRBV7-8 and TRBJ1-2; no reliable D call. The clonotype comes from a man aged 18-30 years who received the YFV17D yellow fever vaccine. The CDR3 protein is CASSLPLGTNYGYTF. CDR3 DNA sequence: TGTGCCAGCAGCCTACCCCTGGGAACTAACTATGGCTACACCTTC.